This is a list of T cell receptor beta chains from one sample in a study of regulatory T cells in long-lasting Graves disease. TCRdb reprocessed the multiplex PCR reads via MiXCR and lists one record per CDR3 protein. This repertoire shows 550,000 or so distinct CDR3 sequences, 12% found once; its top ten account for roughly 8.9%. These data also featured in a second study, about T cells in Graves' hyperthyroidism and ophthalmopathy.

The sequenced sample was peripheral blood mononuclear cells (PBMCs), obtained at new diagnosis, from a patient treated with antithyroid drugs. Receptors originate from a woman aged 25 to 39 with Graves disease. Each CDR3 is given with its conserved first and last residue. Each record gives: CDR3 length, J gene, V gene, D gene, CDR3 protein. The D gene is left open where the match is weak.

13	TRBJ1-3	TRBV27	NA	CASSRRSGNTIYF
16	TRBJ2-5	TRBV19	TRBD1	CASSPRQGSWEETQYF
13	TRBJ1-6	TRBV5-6	NA	CASSLPPDSPLHF
14	TRBJ2-3	TRBV7-3	TRBD2	CASSPSGSADTQYF
15	TRBJ1-4	TRBV9	NA	CASSVSGVMDEKLFF
16	TRBJ2-7	TRBV2	TRBD2	CASRMGLAGPAYEQYF
16	TRBJ2-5	TRBV2	TRBD1	CASSRPSGTGQETQYF
15	TRBJ1-1	TRBV30	TRBD1	CAWSFSTGRLPEAFF
16	TRBJ2-2	TRBV6-1	TRBD1	CASSDLGTGSAGELFF
15	TRBJ1-1	TRBV20-1	NA	CSARIQRRGNTEAFF
14	TRBJ2-1	TRBV30	TRBD2	CAWSRRGVYNEQFF
13	TRBJ2-1	TRBV6-2/TRBV6-3	NA	CASSKRGSPEQFF
16	TRBJ1-1	TRBV2	NA	CASSGGFWGTNTEAFF
15	TRBJ2-1	TRBV18	NA	CASSPVLPPYNEQFF
16	TRBJ2-4	TRBV18	TRBD2	CASSSGLAALKNIQYF
11	TRBJ2-1	TRBV30	NA	CAQSSYNEQFF
12	TRBJ1-2	TRBV19	TRBD1	CASARQGYGYTF
15	TRBJ1-6	TRBV12-3/TRBV12-4	NA	CASSLRPGVDSPLHF
14	TRBJ1-4	TRBV12-3/TRBV12-4	NA	CASSWARTNEKLFF
11	TRBJ2-7	TRBV29-1	NA	CSVVQLYEQYF
13	TRBJ1-1	TRBV19	NA	CASSMDWGTEAFF
12	TRBJ2-4	TRBV20-1	TRBD2	CSATRDYNIQYF
14	TRBJ1-1	TRBV12-3/TRBV12-4	NA	CASSLRVENTEAFF
14	TRBJ1-1	TRBV10-3	NA	CAISEEGGYTEAFF
13	TRBJ1-1	TRBV19	TRBD1	CASETGWKTEAFF
15	TRBJ1-4	TRBV7-9	TRBD1	CASSPPVDRDQKLFF
14	TRBJ1-2	TRBV20-1	NA	CSATTIGTTYGYTF
16	TRBJ2-1	TRBV20-1	TRBD2	CSASRDSGSSYNEQFF
16	TRBJ1-1	TRBV7-9	NA	CASSLPSGPKNTEAFF
12	TRBJ2-2	TRBV29-1	TRBD2	CSVLAGPGELFF
14	TRBJ1-4	TRBV2	TRBD1	CASSRDRGGEKLFF
16	TRBJ2-7	TRBV7-6	NA	CASSLGDIQGAYEQYF
17	TRBJ2-3	TRBV30	TRBD2	CAWSPTRTSGRGDTQYF
13	TRBJ1-2	TRBV29-1	TRBD1	CSVRTGPNYGYTF
15	TRBJ2-1	TRBV12-3/TRBV12-4	NA	CASSLWQGQGNEQFF
15	TRBJ2-1	TRBV20-1	TRBD2	CSARSGTSVYNEQFF
15	TRBJ2-7	TRBV4-1	NA	CASSQETRSSYEQYF
17	TRBJ1-2	TRBV30	NA	CAWRAFPGLGHNYGYTF
14	TRBJ2-7	TRBV6-5	NA	CASSYPDYTGEQYF
16	TRBJ2-1	TRBV6-1	TRBD1	CASSEDSGQGYNEQFF
14	TRBJ1-1	TRBV12-3/TRBV12-4	TRBD1	CASSWDRRGVGAFF
16	TRBJ2-1	TRBV19	NA	CASSILRLVNYNEQFF
14	TRBJ2-1	TRBV11-2	NA	CASKRGQGNNEQFF
15	TRBJ2-2	TRBV2	NA	CVSRNRDTYTGELFF
13	TRBJ1-1	TRBV18	TRBD1	CASSSTGATEAFF
13	TRBJ2-7	TRBV7-2	TRBD2	CASSPLAGGEQYF
14	TRBJ2-7	TRBV20-1	TRBD2	CSAQTPSGSYEQYF
14	TRBJ2-3	TRBV24-1	TRBD2	CATSVASGSATQYF
14	TRBJ1-2	TRBV5-8	TRBD1	CASNFEQGVYGYTF
14	TRBJ2-2	TRBV30	TRBD1	CAWSRDRGTGELFF
16	TRBJ1-2	TRBV25-1	NA	CASSELTGTAIYGYTF
14	TRBJ2-7	TRBV5-1	NA	CASSTAGVSYEQYF
15	TRBJ2-2	TRBV4-2	NA	CASRQVTQDTGELFF
18	TRBJ2-1	TRBV24-1	NA	CATSDYKGTGYSYNEQFF
16	TRBJ2-7	TRBV19	TRBD2	CASSIPGTSGSYEQYF